This T cell receptor (beta chain) was recovered during a study of blood T cell repertoires in COVID-19. TCRdb keeps only in-frame clones here, not all; method: immunoSEQ multiplex PCR. The table has under 450,000 clones, roughly 80% seen once; the top ten hold under 1.2%. V lost 7 bases and J lost 5; bases outside the gene matches: 7. This CDR3 comprises 14 residues. Looked up from germline, CDR1 is LNHDA and CDR2 is SQIVND (reference sequence). Sequencing was performed on peripheral blood. V usage is TRBV19 and J usage is TRBJ1-4; 7 bases are a match to TRBD1. This TCR came from a human donor with acute or convalescent COVID-19. The donor label of this sample is uncertain. CDR3 in amino acids: CASTRTGLNEKLFF. In DNA, the CDR3 is TGTGCCAGTACCCGGACAGGACTCAATGAAAAACTGTTTTTT. Full variable domain (missing parts from reference TRBV19 and TRBJ1-4): DGGITQSPKYLFRKEGQNVTLSCEQNLNHDAMYWYRQDPGQGLRLIYYSQIVNDFQKGDIAEGYSVSREKKESFPLTVTSAQKNPTAFYLCASTRTGLNEKLFFGSGTQLSVL.